This TCR beta chain was recovered during a study of CD8+ T cells in alopecia areata. The wider study: At a dose of 5 to 10 mg twice daily, oral tofacitinib was given to treated patients. Whole-study findings and limits: With tofacitinib ongoing, many expanded lesional clones persisted in both scalp and blood. Researchers say the link of baseline CD8+ expansion to response remains uncertain, with one nonresponder. Scalp repertoires also include resident alphabeta T cells from normal skin.

The sample's treatment: oral pan-JAK inhibitor, 5-10 mg twice daily. The count of this clone is one. Its antigen is not identified. Extracted RNA was reverse transcribed into cDNA, the sequencing template. Using immunoSEQ multiplex PCR, the repertoire was profiled, and TCRdb retains in-frame clones only, with some absent. The table shows 200,000 to 250,000 clones, with more than 55% occurring only once. CDR3 length equals 13 residues. Per germline, CDR1 SGHRS and CDR2 YFSETQ. Trimming pared 0 bases from V and 1 base from J, leaving 4 bases between. This chain uses TRBV5-1 with TRBJ1-1; D gene ambiguous. The input for sequencing was CD4+ T cells sorted from blood, taken around week 44, from a patient treated with tofacitinib. The TCR was taken from a human donor with alopecia areata. Here the CDR3 reads CASSLEPNTEAFF. DNA of the CDR3: TGCGCCAGCAGCTTGGAACCGAACACTGAAGCTTTCTTT.